The 25 T cell receptor beta chains below all came from one sample that was sequenced in a study of cytomegalovirus exposure and HLA in healthy donors. PCR primers comprised 60 Vbeta and 13 Jbeta primers. Sequencing was performed with immunoSEQ multiplex PCR; in TCRdb, only in-frame clones are kept and a portion is missing. The sample yields roughly 190,000 clones, 65% to 90% seen once. Material: PBMCs. Receptors originate from a man between 35 and 55 years old in good health and CMV-seropositive.

V is TRBV9 and J is TRBJ1-4; no clear D gene. The CDR3 has 13 amino acids. Trimming took 8 bases from V and 8 from J, leaving 16 bases between them. Germline CDR1 and CDR2: SGDLS and YYNGEE. The CDR3 DNA follows: TGTGCCAGTAACCGGGGTGGAGGGGAAAAACTGTTTTTT. Protein sequence: CASNRGGGEKLFF.

The CDR3 coding sequence is TGTGCCAGCAGCGTAGGAATGTCGGGAAATGAGCAGTTCTTC. Protein sequence: CASSVGMSGNEQFF. The J gene is TRBJ2-1, the V gene TRBV9, with D tentatively TRBD2 (5 bases). Germline V gene sequence: CDR1 SGDLS, CDR2 YYNGEE. This CDR3 is built from 14 residues. V was clipped by 0 bases and J by 7 bases, with 11 bases between them.

V usage is TRBV7-3 and J usage is TRBJ2-1; D is perhaps TRBD1 (5 bases). The CDR3 contains 15 residues. V was shortened by 2 bases and J by 3 bases, with 11 bases between the two germline ends. The germline V gene has CDR1 SGHTA and CDR2 FQGTGA. The CDR3 sequence: CASSLELGVYNEQFF. In DNA form, the CDR3 reads TGTGCCAGCAGCTTAGAATTAGGGGTCTACAATGAGCAGTTCTTC. The whole variable domain, filled in from reference TRBV7-3 and TRBJ2-1, reads GAGVSQTPSNKVTEKGKYVELRCDPISGHTALYWYRQSLGQGPEFLIYFQGTGAADDSGLPNDRFFAVRPEGSVSTLKIQRTERGDSAVYLCASSLELGVYNEQFFGPGTRLTVL.

This chain uses TRBV6-5 with TRBJ2-7; no clear D gene. Germline values: CDR1 MNHEY, CDR2 SVGAGI. Trimming removed 5 bases from V and 1 base from J, with 15 bases in between. The CDR3 contains 15 residues. The CDR3, as DNA: TGTGCCAGCAGTCCAGTCCGTCCCTCTTCCTACGAGCAGTACTTC. The encoded protein is CASSPVRPSSYEQYF.

The chain combines TRBV28 with TRBJ2-7; a possible D gene is TRBD2 (6 bases). Trimming pared 3 bases from V and 3 bases from J, leaving 18 bases between. The CDR3 runs 16 residues. Germline V lookup: CDR1 MDHEN, CDR2 SYDVKM. This CDR3 is CASSFAGSQLLYEQYF. In nucleotides, the CDR3 is TGTGCCAGCAGTTTTGCCGGGAGCCAACTTCTCTACGAGCAGTACTTC.

The chain couples TRBV29-1 to TRBJ1-2, with D possibly matching TRBD1 (5 bases). Germline loops: CDR1 SQVTM, CDR2 ANQGSEA. Trimming pared 3 bases from V and 1 base from J, leaving 9 bases between. This CDR3 is 13 amino acids long. This CDR3 reads CSVEVDSNYGYTF. CDR3 DNA: TGCAGCGTTGAGGTTGACAGTAACTATGGCTACACCTTC.

This clone was seen only once. V is TRBV2 and J is TRBJ2-4, with 14 bases fitting TRBD2. Trimming cost V 8 bases and J 8 bases; bases outside gene matches: 11. The CDR3 runs 16 residues. Germline V CDR1 and CDR2: SNHLY, FYNNEI. CDR3 residues: CASQWGLAGVWDIQYF. For the CDR3, the DNA is TGTGCCAGCCAGTGGGGACTAGCGGGGGTATGGGACATTCAGTACTTC.

V usage is TRBV18 and J usage is TRBJ1-1; D is perhaps TRBD1 (6 bases). With 3 bases removed from V and 0 bases from J, the gap between germline ends came to 11 bases. Germline values: CDR1 KGHSH, CDR2 LQKENI. The CDR3 consists of 15 residues. For the CDR3, the DNA is TGTGCCAGCTCACCTACGGGACAACTGAACACTGAAGCTTTCTTT. As protein: CASSPTGQLNTEAFF.

This clone was counted a few times. The rearrangement uses TRBV13 and TRBJ1-6; D is ambiguous. There are 14 residues in the CDR3. The germline V and J ends were trimmed by 5 bases and 10 bases, with 15 bases remaining between them. Looked up from germline, CDR1 is PRHDT and CDR2 is FYEKMQ (reference sequence). CDR3 sequence reads: CASSPGRGWSPLHF. For the CDR3, the DNA is TGTGCCAGCAGCCCCGGCCGGGGTTGGTCACCCCTCCACTTT.

This clone was seen only once. The chain recombines TRBV5-4 with TRBJ2-1, with D possibly being TRBD2 (6 bases). CDR1 and CDR2 (germline): SGHNT, YYREEE (reference sequence). With 4 bases removed from V and 1 base from J, the gap between germline ends came to 12 bases. The CDR3 runs to 15 residues. The DNA of the CDR3 is TGTGCCAGCAGCCCGGTCGGGACTTCCTACAATGAGCAGTTCTTC. It codes for CASSPVGTSYNEQFF.

This chain links TRBV25-1 with TRBJ2-3; 7 bases fit TRBD1. CDR1 is MGHDK, CDR2 SYGVNS, per germline. This CDR3 has 16 amino acids. V shed 8 bases and J 2 bases; nucleotides not matched to a gene: 13. The CDR3 bases are TGTGCCAGCCGGACTCTTACAGGGGACCTCACAGATACGCAGTATTTT. The encoded protein is CASRTLTGDLTDTQYF.

The chain couples TRBV9 to TRBJ1-5, with D unresolved. Germline V CDR1 and CDR2: SGDLS, YYNGEE. The CDR3 is made up of 12 amino acids. Trimming left V 0 bases short and J 10 bases short, with 8 bases between. The CDR3 DNA reads TGTGCCAGCAGCGTAGGCCAGGTCCCCCAGCATTTT. Amino acids: CASSVGQVPQHF.

This sequence joins TRBV5-1 and TRBJ2-1; 9 positions agree with TRBD1. Trimming removed 4 bases from V and 6 bases from J; junction bases left unmatched: 5. Germline CDR1 reads SGHRS; CDR2 reads YFSETQ. The CDR3 runs 14 residues. The CDR3 sequence is CASSLLQGANEQFF. CDR3 nucleotides: TGCGCCAGCAGCCTGCTACAGGGGGCCAATGAGCAGTTCTTC.

The chain carries TRBV19 and TRBJ1-3, with a possible D match to TRBD1 (6 bases). CDR1 is LNHDA, CDR2 SQIVND, per germline (reference sequence). This CDR3 has 15 amino acids. The V end lost 6 bases, the J end lost 4 bases, and 16 bases lay between the germline ends. The CDR3 nucleotides read TGTGCCAGTAGGGGCCGGGGGGGCATCGGAAACACCATATATTTT. Protein product: CASRGRGGIGNTIYF. Together with reference TRBV19 and TRBJ1-3, the CDR3 gives the full variable domain: DGGITQSPKYLFRKEGQNVTLSCEQNLNHDAMYWYRQDPGQGLRLIYYSQIVNDFQKGDIAEGYSVSREKKESFPLTVTSAQKNPTAFYLCASRGRGGIGNTIYFGEGSWLTVV.

This clone appeared a single time. At one end, the junction sequence differs from germline, possibly due to a read error. J is TRBJ2-7 and V is TRBV2, with D perhaps matching TRBD1 (6 bases). CDR1 is SNHLY, CDR2 FYNNEI, per germline. This CDR3 is 11 amino acids long. CDR3 sequence (DNA): TGTGCCGGCAGACAGGACTACGAGCAGTACTTC. Residues: CAGRQDYEQYF. Based on the CDR3 plus reference TRBV2 and TRBJ2-7, the full variable domain is EPEVTQTPSHQVTQMGQEVILRCVPISNHLYFYWYRQILGQKVEFLVSFYNNEISEKSEIFDDQFSVERPDGSNFTLKIRSTKLEDSAMYFCAGRQDYEQYFGPGTRLTVT.

The chain uses TRBV9 and TRBJ2-5; perhaps TRBD2 as D (5 bases). V was pared by 3 bases and J by 1 base, with 13 bases between. This CDR3 spans 15 amino acids. CDR1 is SGDLS, CDR2 YYNGEE, per germline. The CDR3 DNA is TGTGCCAGCAGCGCTGGCCCCGGGATCCAAGAGACCCAGTACTTC. As protein: CASSAGPGIQETQYF.

The V gene is TRBV5-1, the J gene TRBJ2-3, with TRBD1 identical over 9 bases. The CDR3 is 16 amino acids. The germline gives CDR1 SGHRS, CDR2 YFSETQ. The J segment lost 1 base and the V segment lost 4 bases, leaving 7 bases of the junction unmatched. The CDR3 reads CASSTRQGVRTDTQYF. The CDR3 DNA is TGCGCCAGCAGCACGAGACAGGGGGTCCGCACAGATACGCAGTATTTT.

The gene calls are TRBV10-1 and TRBJ1-1; D gene uncertain. The length of the CDR3 is 14 residues. V was trimmed by 4 bases and J by 2 bases, leaving 11 bases between them. From germline, CDR1 is WNHNN and CDR2 SYGVQD (reference sequence). The CDR3, as DNA: TGCGCCAGCAGTGCTGGAGGTCCCAACACTGAAGCTTTCTTT. Translating it yields CASSAGGPNTEAFF.

The chain is built from TRBV27 and TRBJ1-1; D not resolved. The CDR3 is 15 residues long. The V end was cut by 4 bases, the J end by 5 bases, with 17 bases between. In germline, CDR1 is MNHEY, CDR2 SMNVEV (reference sequence). CDR3 protein: CASSSRKGRRTEAFF. In nucleotides, the CDR3 is TGTGCCAGCAGTTCCCGAAAAGGCCGGAGGACTGAAGCTTTCTTT.

The rearrangement joins TRBV4-3 to TRBJ2-7, with 10 bases that match TRBD2. The CDR3 has 14 amino acids. Germline CDR1 and CDR2: LGHNA and YSLEER. Losses at the gene ends were 1 base for V and 3 bases for J; bases not matched to a gene: 0. As DNA, the CDR3 is TGCGCCAGCAGCCAAGGGACTAGCGGCTACGAGCAGTACTTC. This sequence encodes CASSQGTSGYEQYF.

The chain employs TRBV4-1 and TRBJ2-7; 10 nucleotides agree with TRBD2. This CDR3 has 14 residues. Looked up from germline, CDR1 is MGHRA and CDR2 is YSYEKL. The V gene end was trimmed by 5 bases and the J gene end by 2 bases; junction bases not matched to a gene: 3. The CDR3 nucleotides read TGCGCCAGCAGCGTACTAGCGGGGCCCTACGAGCAGTACTTC. Translating gives CASSVLAGPYEQYF.

The chain recombines TRBV7-2 with TRBJ2-3; 9 bases agree with TRBD2. J gave up 4 bases and V 4 bases, and 6 bases lay outside the gene matches. The CDR3 consists of 15 residues. Germline assignment: CDR1 SGHTA and CDR2 FQGNSA. The CDR3: CASSSAGTSPDTQYF. As DNA, the CDR3 is TGTGCCAGCAGCTCCGCCGGGACTAGCCCAGATACGCAGTATTTT.

The rearrangement uses TRBV5-4 and TRBJ1-3, with 8 bases identical to TRBD1. CDR1 and CDR2 (germline): SGHNT, YYREEE (reference sequence). Trimming removed 4 bases from V and 7 bases from J; junction bases left unmatched: 7. The CDR3 is made up of 14 amino acids. CDR3 sequence reads: CASSLGQGRNTIYF. As DNA, the CDR3 is TGTGCCAGCAGCCTCGGACAGGGAAGGAACACCATATATTTT.

This clone has just one count. V usage is TRBV2 and J usage is TRBJ1-3; 7 bases line up with TRBD1. Germline-derived CDR1 and CDR2 are SNHLY and FYNNEI. Trimming cost V 8 bases and J 0 bases; bases outside gene matches: 7. CDR3 length: 15 residues. As DNA, the CDR3 is TGTGCCAGCGCTCGACGGGACAGCTCTGGAAACACCATATATTTT. It encodes CASARRDSSGNTIYF.

The chain carries TRBV19 and TRBJ2-5, with 7 bases aligning to TRBD1. The DNA matches TRBJ2-7 better at its end, which makes the J call doubtful. Germline assignment: CDR1 LNHDA and CDR2 SQIVND (reference sequence). The CDR3 length is 15 residues. The CDR3: CASSRTGTVIYEQYF. The DNA of the CDR3 is TGTGCCAGTAGTAGAACCGGGACAGTGATCTACGAGCAGTACTTC.